This entry describes one T cell receptor beta chain. Study processing details: Amplifying reference gene primers gave estimates of nucleated cell counts. Profiling relied on immunoSEQ multiplex PCR, and the TCRdb table lists in-frame clones only, not all of them. V and J calls and clone size are those listed in that table; D and trimming were worked out from the DNA. The sample includes 10,000 or so clones, 90% seen only once; the top ten take roughly a tenth. This record comes from a study of blood T cell repertoires in COVID-19. About the study: Acute and convalescent COVID-19 samples came from the United States, Italy and Spain.

Sequencing used peripheral blood. The sequence was collected from a human donor in a cohort sampled during active COVID-19.

CDR3 in amino acids: CASSPGTLQETQYF. The DNA for the CDR3 is TGTGCCAGCAGTCCCGGGACTCTACAAGAGACCCAGTACTTC. The chain combines TRBV2 with TRBJ2-5; perhaps TRBD2 as D (6 bases). CDR1 is SNHLY, CDR2 FYNNEI, per germline. Trimming shortened V by 5 bases and J by 2 bases, and 12 bases separated the two germline ends. This CDR3 contains 14 residues.